The clone carrying this T cell receptor (beta chain) occurred once. As yet, its antigen is unknown. An end of the junction does not agree with germline; a read error may underlie this. Full-length variable regions came from constant-region reverse primers plus semi-nested Nested Universal Primer A PCR. TCRdb reanalysed the 5' RACE reads using MiXCR and keeps one entry per CDR3 protein. This sample carries fewer than 75,000 distinct CDR3 sequences, approximately 26% of them seen once, and the ten largest clones take roughly 2.1%. Study-wide results and limits: The TCR gene usage of tumor memory CD4+ T cells clustered together with blood and lymph node memory CD4+ cells and with lymph node naive CD4+ cells. Whole repertoires were not studied in the larger cohort, only one V-J beta rearrangement.

Treg sorting used a CD4+CD25+CD127-/low gate. This CDR3 is 15 amino acids long. CDR1 is SGHTA, CDR2 FQGNSA, per germline. The clonotype was recovered from a female donor with breast cancer. The specimen was tumor-infiltrating Tregs sorted from the breast tumor. The genes are TRBV7-2 and TRBJ2-1; TRBD2 agrees at 12 bases. The CDR3 nucleotides read TGTGCCGGCAGCTTCATGACTAGCGGGAGAAATGAGCAGTTCTTC. Its protein product is CAGSFMTSGRNEQFF.